The present TCR beta chain was sequenced within a study of long-term antiretroviral therapy in people with HIV. The wider study: In the earliest collections, sampling predates the 2015 immediate-ART recommendation by about a decade.

Every specimen provided roughly 0.85-11 million cryopreserved PBMC before DNA extraction took place. General study findings and limits: Dating from about 2003 to 2018, the blood was possibly obtained under older ART regimens.

The CDR3 length is 15 residues. Trimming shortened V by 1 base and J by 0 bases, and 9 bases separated the two germline ends. Germline V gene lookup returns CDR1 MNHEY and CDR2 SVGAGI. Investigators performed immunoSEQ version v3.0 at survey level. Sequencing of each sample targeted about 35,000-50,000 T-cell genomes. Using immunoSEQ multiplex PCR, the repertoire was profiled, and TCRdb retains in-frame clones only, with some absent. The sample lists around 38,000 clones, approximately 94% occurring once. Note on this clone: Antigen unknown.

Sequencing used unsorted PBMCs, obtained around 9.2 years after starting antiretroviral therapy. The receptor was derived from a man aged 25-45 years with HIV. The J gene is TRBJ1-2, the V gene TRBV6-5; perhaps TRBD1 as D (6 bases). The CDR3 DNA reads as TGTGCCAGCAGTTACTACAGGGAAGCTAACTATGGCTACACCTTC. Residues: CASSYYREANYGYTF.